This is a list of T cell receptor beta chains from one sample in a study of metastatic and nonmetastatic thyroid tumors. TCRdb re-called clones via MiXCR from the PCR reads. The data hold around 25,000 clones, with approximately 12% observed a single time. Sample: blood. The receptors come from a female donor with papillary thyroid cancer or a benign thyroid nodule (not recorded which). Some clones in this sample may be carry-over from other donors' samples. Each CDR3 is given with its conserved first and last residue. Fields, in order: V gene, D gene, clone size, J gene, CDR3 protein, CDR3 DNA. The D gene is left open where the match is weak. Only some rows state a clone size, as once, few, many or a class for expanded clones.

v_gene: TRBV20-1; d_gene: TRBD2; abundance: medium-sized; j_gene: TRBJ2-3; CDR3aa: CSAPPSSGITDTQYF; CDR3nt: TGCAGTGCTCCGCCTTCTAGCGGAATCACAGATACGCAGTATTTT
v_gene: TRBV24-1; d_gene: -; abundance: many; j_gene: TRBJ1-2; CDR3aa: CATSGGPNYGYTF; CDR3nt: TGTGCCACCAGTGGCGGACCTAACTATGGCTACACCTTC
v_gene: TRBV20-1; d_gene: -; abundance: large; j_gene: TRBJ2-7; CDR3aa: CSARLESSYEQYF; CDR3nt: TGCAGTGCCAGACTAGAGAGCTCCTACGAGCAGTACTTC
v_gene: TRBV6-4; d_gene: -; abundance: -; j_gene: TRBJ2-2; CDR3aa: CASSSGTSTVELFF; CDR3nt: TGTGCCAGCAGTTCCGGGACATCCACCGTTGAGCTGTTTTTT
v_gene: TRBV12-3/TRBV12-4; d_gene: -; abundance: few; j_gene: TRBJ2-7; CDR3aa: CASRPYGGYEQYF; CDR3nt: TGTGCCAGCAGACCCTACGGGGGCTACGAGCAGTACTTC
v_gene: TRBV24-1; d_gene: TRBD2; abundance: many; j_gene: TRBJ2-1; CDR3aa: CATSDPGTRGRDEQFF; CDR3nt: TGTGCCACCAGTGACCCCGGGACTAGAGGTAGGGATGAGCAGTTCTTC
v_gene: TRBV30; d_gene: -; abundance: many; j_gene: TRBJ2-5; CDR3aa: CAWSGTNQETQYF; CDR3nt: TGTGCCTGGAGTGGAACCAACCAAGAGACCCAGTACTTC
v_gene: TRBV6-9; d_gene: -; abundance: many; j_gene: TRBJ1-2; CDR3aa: CASSYTSSTGTLYGYTF; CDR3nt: TGTGCCAGCAGTTACACGTCCTCTACCGGGACTTTGTATGGCTACACCTTC
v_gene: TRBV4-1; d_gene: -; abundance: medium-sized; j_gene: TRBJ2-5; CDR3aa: CASSPRQVQETQYF; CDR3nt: TGCGCCAGCAGCCCGAGACAAGTACAAGAGACCCAGTACTTC
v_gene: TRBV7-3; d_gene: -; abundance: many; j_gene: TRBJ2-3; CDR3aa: CASSSTRDTQYF; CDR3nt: TGTGCCAGCAGCTCCACAAGGGATACGCAGTATTTT
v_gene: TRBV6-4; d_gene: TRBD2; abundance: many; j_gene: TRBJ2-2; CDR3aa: CASSDSREVGELFF; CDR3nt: TGTGCCAGCAGTGACTCGCGGGAGGTCGGGGAGCTGTTTTTT
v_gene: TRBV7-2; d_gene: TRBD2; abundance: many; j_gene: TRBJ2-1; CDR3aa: CASSLRGSGGMNEQFF; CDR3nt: TGTGCCAGCAGCTTAAGGGGTAGCGGGGGGATGAATGAGCAGTTCTTC
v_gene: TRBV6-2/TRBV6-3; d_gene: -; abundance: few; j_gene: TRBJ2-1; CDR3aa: CASSNEGTANEQFF; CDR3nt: TGTGCCAGCAGCAACGAGGGAACCGCTAATGAGCAGTTCTTC
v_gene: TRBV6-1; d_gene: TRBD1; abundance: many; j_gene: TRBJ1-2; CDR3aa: CASRDRGQGYTF; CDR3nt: TGTGCCAGCAGGGACAGGGGTCAGGGCTACACCTTC
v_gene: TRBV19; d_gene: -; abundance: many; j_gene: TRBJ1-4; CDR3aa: CASSGATVRNEKLFF; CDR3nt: TGTGCCAGTAGTGGGGCGACAGTACGAAATGAAAAACTGTTTTTT
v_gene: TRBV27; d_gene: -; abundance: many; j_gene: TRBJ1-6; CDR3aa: CASSFGARSPLHF; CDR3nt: TGTGCCAGCAGTTTCGGAGCGCGCTCACCCCTCCACTTT
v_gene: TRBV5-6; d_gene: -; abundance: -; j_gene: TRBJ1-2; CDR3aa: CASSSSHLQGVGPLLGYTF; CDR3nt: TGTGCCAGCAGCTCCTCCCACCTTCAGGGAGTTGGGCCCCTTTTGGGCTACACCTTC
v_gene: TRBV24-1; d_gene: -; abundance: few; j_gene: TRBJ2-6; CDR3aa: CATSDRDGSGANVLTF; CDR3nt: TGTGCCACCAGTGACCGGGACGGCTCTGGGGCCAACGTCCTGACTTTC
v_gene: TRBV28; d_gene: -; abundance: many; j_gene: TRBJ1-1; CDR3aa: CASSLLVNTEAFF; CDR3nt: TGTGCCAGCAGTTTATTGGTGAACACTGAAGCTTTCTTT
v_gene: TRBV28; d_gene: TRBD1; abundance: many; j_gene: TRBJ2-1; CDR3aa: CASSLWRDRATYNEQFF; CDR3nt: TGTGCCAGCAGTTTATGGAGGGACAGGGCCACCTACAATGAGCAGTTCTTC
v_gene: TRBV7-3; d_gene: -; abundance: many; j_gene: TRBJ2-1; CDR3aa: CASSFGGGAQFF; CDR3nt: TGTGCCAGCAGCTTCGGCGGGGGCGCGCAGTTCTTC
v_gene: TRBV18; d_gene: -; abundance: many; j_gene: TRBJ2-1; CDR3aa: CASSLALTGSYNEQFF; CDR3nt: TGTGCCAGCTCACTTGCACTAACGGGCTCCTACAATGAGCAGTTCTTC
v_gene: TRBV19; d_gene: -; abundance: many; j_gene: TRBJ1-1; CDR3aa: CASSRGGLGVNTEAFF; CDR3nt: TGTGCCAGTAGTCGGGGGGGGCTGGGGGTGAACACTGAAGCTTTCTTT
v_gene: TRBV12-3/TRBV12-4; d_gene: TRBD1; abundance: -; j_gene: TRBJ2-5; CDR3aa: CASSPEGQGYQDTRYF; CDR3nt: TGTGCCAGCAGTCCTGAGGGACAGGGGTACCAAGATACCCGGTACTTC
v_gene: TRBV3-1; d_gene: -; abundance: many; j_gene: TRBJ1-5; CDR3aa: CASSQANQPQHF; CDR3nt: TGTGCCAGCAGCCAAGCAAATCAGCCCCAGCATTTT
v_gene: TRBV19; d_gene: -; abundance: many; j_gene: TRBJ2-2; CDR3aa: CASSVTGSDGELFF; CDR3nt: TGTGCCAGTAGCGTTACAGGGTCGGACGGGGAGCTGTTTTTT
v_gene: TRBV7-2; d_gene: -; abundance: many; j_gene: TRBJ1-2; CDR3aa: CASSSDGAYGYTF; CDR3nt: TGTGCCAGCAGCTCGGACGGGGCATATGGCTACACCTTC
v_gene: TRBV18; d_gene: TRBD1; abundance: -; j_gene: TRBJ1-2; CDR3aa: CASSPGQGGYGYTF; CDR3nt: TGTGCCAGCTCACCGGGACAGGGGGGATATGGCTACACCTTC
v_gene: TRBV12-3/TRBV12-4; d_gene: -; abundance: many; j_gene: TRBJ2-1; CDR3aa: CASSRDHPRANEQFF; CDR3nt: TGTGCCAGCAGCCGGGACCATCCACGAGCCAATGAGCAGTTCTTC
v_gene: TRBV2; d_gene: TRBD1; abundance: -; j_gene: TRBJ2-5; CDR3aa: CASSEQGTESQYTQYF; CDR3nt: TGTGCCAGCAGTGAACAGGGGACAGAATCCCAATATACCCAGTACTTC
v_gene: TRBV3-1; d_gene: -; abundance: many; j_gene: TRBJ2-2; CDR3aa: CASSQSDTGELFF; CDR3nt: TGTGCCAGCAGCCAGTCTGACACCGGGGAGCTGTTTTTT
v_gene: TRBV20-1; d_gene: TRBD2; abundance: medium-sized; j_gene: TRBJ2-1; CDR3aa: CSAPSSGRANEQFF; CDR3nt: TGCAGTGCTCCCTCTAGCGGGAGGGCTAATGAGCAGTTCTTC
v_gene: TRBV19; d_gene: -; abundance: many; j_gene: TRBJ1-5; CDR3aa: CASSITGGRQPQHF; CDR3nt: TGTGCCAGTAGTATAACGGGGGGCAGGCAGCCCCAGCATTTT
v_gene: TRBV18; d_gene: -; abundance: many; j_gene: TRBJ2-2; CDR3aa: CASSPVVPGELFF; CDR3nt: TGTGCCAGCTCACCAGTCGTGCCGGGGGAGCTGTTTTTT
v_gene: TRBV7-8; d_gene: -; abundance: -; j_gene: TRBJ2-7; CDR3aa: CASSLSSYEQYF; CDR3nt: TGTGCCAGCAGCTTAAGCTCCTACGAGCAGTACTTC
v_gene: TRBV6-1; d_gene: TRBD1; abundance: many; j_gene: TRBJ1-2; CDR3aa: CASSRLTGGDYGYTF; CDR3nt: TGTGCCAGCAGTCGCCTGACAGGGGGCGACTATGGCTACACCTTC
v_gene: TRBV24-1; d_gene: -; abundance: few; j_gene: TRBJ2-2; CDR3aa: CATSDLTGSGELFF; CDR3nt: TGTGCCACCAGTGATTTGACAGGGTCCGGGGAGCTGTTTTTT
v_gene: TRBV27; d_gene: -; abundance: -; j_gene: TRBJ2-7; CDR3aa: CASSYASGVILAEQYF; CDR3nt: TGTGCCAGCAGTTACGCCTCCGGTGTAATCTTGGCCGAGCAGTACTTC
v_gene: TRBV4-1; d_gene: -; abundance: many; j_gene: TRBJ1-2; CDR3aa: CASSQAGPTYHGYTF; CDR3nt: TGCGCCAGCAGCCAAGCAGGGCCCACCTACCATGGCTACACCTTC
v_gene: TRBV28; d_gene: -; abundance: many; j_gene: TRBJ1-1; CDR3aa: CASSSPAGNRRTEAFF; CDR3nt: TGTGCCAGCAGTTCCCCAGCGGGAAATCGACGCACTGAAGCTTTCTTT
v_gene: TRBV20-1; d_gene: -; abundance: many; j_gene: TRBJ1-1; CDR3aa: CSASSGQGLNTEAFF; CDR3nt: -
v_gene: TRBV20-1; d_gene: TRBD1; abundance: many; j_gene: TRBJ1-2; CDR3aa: CGGRDRATYGYTF; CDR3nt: TGCGGAGGGAGGGACAGGGCGACCTATGGCTACACCTTC
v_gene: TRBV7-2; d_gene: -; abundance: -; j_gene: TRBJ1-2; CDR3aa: CASRRQDGTYGYTF; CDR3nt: TGTGCCAGCAGAAGACAGGACGGGACCTATGGCTACACCTTC
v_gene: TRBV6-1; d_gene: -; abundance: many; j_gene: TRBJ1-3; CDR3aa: CASRAAPGTTTSGNTIYF; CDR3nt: TGTGCCAGCAGGGCAGCCCCCGGGACAACCACCTCTGGAAACACCATATATTTT
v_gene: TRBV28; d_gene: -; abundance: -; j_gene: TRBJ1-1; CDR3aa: CASSSLTGIPTEAFF; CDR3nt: TGTGCCAGCAGTTCGTTAACAGGGATACCCACTGAAGCTTTCTTT
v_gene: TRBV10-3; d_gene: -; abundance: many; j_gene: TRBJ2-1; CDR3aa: CAISGGTNNEQFF; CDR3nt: TGTGCCATCAGTGGGGGGACCAACAATGAGCAGTTCTTC
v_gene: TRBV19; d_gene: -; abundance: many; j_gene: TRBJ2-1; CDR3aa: CASRKNTGTYKSSYNEQFF; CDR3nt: TGTGCCAGTAGGAAGAACACCGGGACTTACAAAAGCTCCTACAATGAGCAGTTCTTC
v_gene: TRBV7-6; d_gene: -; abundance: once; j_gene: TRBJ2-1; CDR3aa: CATSLYGGPYNEEFF; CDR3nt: TGTGCCACCAGCTTATACGGAGGGCCGTACAATGAGGAGTTCTTC
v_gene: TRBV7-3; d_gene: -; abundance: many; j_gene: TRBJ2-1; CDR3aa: CASSPRGTLYNEQFF; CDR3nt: TGTGCCAGCAGCCCAAGGGGGACGCTCTACAATGAGCAGTTCTTC
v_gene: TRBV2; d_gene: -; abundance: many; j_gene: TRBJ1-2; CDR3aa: CASSDNRRGYTF; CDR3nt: TGTGCCAGCAGTGATAACAGAAGAGGCTACACCTTC
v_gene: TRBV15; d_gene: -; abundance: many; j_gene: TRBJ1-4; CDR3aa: CATSKGENGEKLFF; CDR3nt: TGTGCCACCAGCAAGGGCGAGAACGGTGAAAAACTGTTTTTT
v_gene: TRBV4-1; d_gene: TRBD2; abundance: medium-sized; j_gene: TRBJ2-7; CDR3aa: CASSQPAGGSYEQYF; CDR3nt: TGCGCCAGCAGCCAACCAGCGGGAGGGTCCTACGAGCAGTACTTC
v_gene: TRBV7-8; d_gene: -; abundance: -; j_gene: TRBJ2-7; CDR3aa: CSSSRSSYEQYF; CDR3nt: TGTTCAAGCTCCAGGAGCTCCTACGAGCAGTACTTC